The 27 T cell receptor beta chains presented below share a single source sample, sequenced in a study of vaccination effects on CD4 cells after COVID-19. TCRdb keeps only in-frame clones here, not all; method: immunoSEQ multiplex PCR. This sample has tens of thousands of clones; around three quarters occur once, and the top ten carry 1.2%. Antigen-specific CD4+ T cells were first expanded with viral peptide pools by the ViraFEST assay and only then sequenced. Subsequent to 10 days of culture, CD4+ T cells were isolated. Each participant was administered two doses of either the BNT162b2 or the mRNA-1273 vaccine. No antigens are known for them. This specimen consisted of CD4+ T cells from PBMCs cultured with HCoV-229E spike peptides, obtained after COVID-19 vaccination. These TCRs come from a human donor who received a COVID-19 vaccine.

This chain links TRBV20-1 with TRBJ2-3; no definite D call. The V end lost 3 bases, the J end lost 5 bases, and 6 bases lay between the germline ends. This CDR3 has 11 amino acids. The V gene's germline CDR1 is DFQATT and CDR2 SNEGSKA (reference sequence). The CDR3 protein is CSASLIDTQYF. DNA for the CDR3: TGCAGTGCTAGTTTAATAGATACGCAGTATTTT.

V usage is TRBV3-1 (or the pseudogene TRBV3-2) and J usage is TRBJ1-5, with D possibly TRBD1 on 5 matching bases. V lost 2 bases and J lost 4, with 15 bases in between. Germline V lookup: CDR1 LGHDT, CDR2 YNNKEL (reference sequence). The CDR3 has 16 residues. Here the CDR3 DNA reads TGTGCCAGCAGCCAAACCTGGAGCCCAGGGAATCAGCCCCAGCATTTT. It specifies CASSQTWSPGNQPQHF.

The chain recombines TRBV19 with TRBJ1-5; D may be TRBD1 (5 bases). The germline V gene encodes CDR1 LNHDA and CDR2 SQIVND (reference sequence). This CDR3 spans 15 amino acids. V shed 5 bases and J shed 4 bases, with 15 bases lying between them. CDR3 sequence: CASSSPGAANQPQHF. The CDR3 region has the DNA TGTGCCAGTAGTTCACCCGGGGCGGCGAATCAGCCCCAGCATTTT.

The V call is TRBV2, the J call TRBJ2-7, with D perhaps assigned TRBD1 or TRBD2 (6 bases each). The germline V gene encodes CDR1 SNHLY and CDR2 FYNNEI. Trimming removed 6 bases from V and 4 bases from J, with 13 bases in between. This CDR3 is 13 amino acids long. CDR3 sequence reads: CASRRDNNYEQYV. CDR3 nucleotide sequence: TGTGCCAGCAGGCGGGACAACAATTACGAGCAGTACGTC.

The chain carries TRBV7-9 and TRBJ2-5, with 11 bases matching TRBD1. The CDR3 is made up of 16 amino acids. Looked up from germline, CDR1 is SEHNR and CDR2 is FQNEAQ (reference sequence). The V segment lost 4 bases and the J segment 8 bases; nucleotides outside the gene matches: 12. The CDR3 region has the DNA TGTGCCAGCAGCTCGGCCAGGACAGGGGGCTTGTTAACCCAGTACTTC. As protein: CASSSARTGGLLTQYF.

V is TRBV7-2 and J is TRBJ1-2; D is possibly TRBD1 (5 bases). This CDR3 is 16 amino acids long. Germline values: CDR1 SGHTA, CDR2 FQGNSA. The germline V and J ends were trimmed by 1 base and 4 bases, with 16 bases remaining between them. The CDR3: CASSLVITGNVYGYTF. In DNA, the CDR3 is TGTGCCAGCAGCTTAGTTATAACAGGAAATGTCTATGGCTACACCTTC.

This chain connects TRBV9 to TRBJ2-1; 15 bases map to TRBD2. V gave up 4 bases and J gave up 0 bases; unmatched junction bases: 8. Germline-derived CDR1 and CDR2 are SGDLS and YYNGEE. The CDR3 runs to 19 residues. The CDR3 spells CASSFEGLAGGGSYNEQFF. CDR3 in DNA: TGTGCCAGCAGCTTCGAGGGACTAGCGGGGGGAGGCTCCTACAATGAGCAGTTCTTC.

V usage is TRBV6-7 and J usage is TRBJ1-4; 11 bases are a match to TRBD1. TRBV6-7 is an ORF, with its function uncertain. Trimming at V came to 4 bases and at J to 10 bases, leaving 20 bases not matched to a gene. This CDR3 has 19 residues. The CDR3 spells CASSFFLQGQGAPQGKLFF. CDR3 in DNA: TGTGCCAGCAGTTTTTTCCTACAAGGACAGGGGGCGCCACAGGGAAAACTGTTTTTT.

The chain uses TRBV9 and TRBJ2-3, with D perhaps TRBD1 or TRBD2 (5 bases each). From germline, CDR1 is SGDLS and CDR2 YYNGEE. The CDR3 covers 16 residues. V lost 3 bases and J lost 3, with 17 bases in between. The CDR3 bases are TGTGCCAGCAGCGCTTCCGGGACGGGGAAGACAGATACGCAGTATTTT. It is translated as CASSASGTGKTDTQYF.

The sample holds a few counts of this clone. V usage is TRBV27 and J usage is TRBJ2-2; 9 nucleotides line up with TRBD1. This CDR3 has 15 amino acids. Per germline, CDR1 MNHEY and CDR2 SMNVEV (reference sequence). The V gene end was trimmed by 5 bases and the J gene end by 4 bases; junction bases not matched to a gene: 5. CDR3 coding DNA: TGTGCCAGCAGTCGGGACAGGGAGACCACCGGGGAGCTGTTTTTT. It translates to CASSRDRETTGELFF.

The chain has TRBV7-9 and TRBJ2-7; no reliable D call. This CDR3 spans 14 amino acids. CDR1 is SEHNR and CDR2 is FQNEAQ in the germline V gene (reference sequence). V was clipped by 5 bases and J by 2 bases, with 13 bases between them. DNA of the CDR3: TGTGCCAGCAGCACTTCGGGCGGAACCTACGAGCAGTACGTC. As protein: CASSTSGGTYEQYV.

The chain employs TRBV6-5 and TRBJ1-1; D remains unclear. The V end lost 8 bases, the J end lost 0 bases, and 13 bases lay between the germline ends. The germline V gene encodes CDR1 MNHEY and CDR2 SVGAGI. There are 14 residues in the CDR3. In nucleotides, the CDR3 is TGTGCCAGCGGGTCAGGTGGGTTGAACACTGAAGCTTTCTTT. Translation gives CASGSGGLNTEAFF.

The V and J genes are TRBV6-5 and TRBJ1-1, with D unclear. CDR1 is MNHEY, CDR2 SVGAGI, per germline. The CDR3 totals 15 residues. V lost 2 bases and J lost 0, with 10 bases in between. In nucleotides, the CDR3 is TGTGCCAGCAGTTACGACCCCAGATTGAACACTGAAGCTTTCTTT. Its translation is CASSYDPRLNTEAFF.

The V gene is TRBV14, the J gene TRBJ1-2; D possibly corresponds to TRBD1 (6 bases). Trimming cost V 5 bases and J 7 bases, with 11 bases left between them. The CDR3 loop spans 12 amino acids. CDR1 and CDR2 (germline): SGHDN, FVKESK. Here the CDR3 reads CASSIQGGGYTF. The DNA of the CDR3 is TGTGCCAGCAGCATACAGGGAGGTGGCTACACCTTC. The full variable domain, rest sourced from reference TRBV14 and TRBJ1-2, is EAGVTQFPSHSVIEKGQTVTLRCDPISGHDNLYWYRRVMGKEIKFLLHFVKESKQDESGMPNNRFLAERTGGTYSTLKVQPAELEDSGVYFCASSIQGGGYTFGSGTRLTVV.

The chain combines TRBV7-8 with TRBJ1-5; D not resolved. Trimming took 1 base from V and 4 from J, leaving 11 bases between them. There are 15 residues in the CDR3. Germline CDR1 is SGHVS and CDR2 is FQNEAQ. As DNA, the CDR3 is TGTGCCAGCAGCTTAGGGGGTATGCGAAATCAGCCCCAGCATTTT. It specifies CASSLGGMRNQPQHF.

The rearrangement links TRBV30 to TRBJ2-5, with a weak D call TRBD2 (7 bases). This CDR3 has 14 amino acids. Germline V gene sequence: CDR1 GTSNPN, CDR2 SVGIG (reference sequence). The ends were cut back, 4 bases at V and 4 bases at J, with 16 bases in the middle. CDR3 sequence reads: CAWNPGGLRETQYF. The CDR3 DNA reads as TGTGCCTGGAATCCCGGGGGGCTCCGAGAGACCCAGTACTTC.

This clone was detected only a few times. This chain links TRBV19 with TRBJ1-1; TRBD1 matches 8 bases. CDR1 is LNHDA and CDR2 is SQIVND in the germline V gene (reference sequence). With 7 bases clipped from V and 1 base from J, the junction kept 5 bases outside the gene matches. The CDR3 is made up of 14 amino acids. CDR3 bases: TGTGCCAGTAACCAACAGGGGGGGAACACTGAAGCTTTCTTT. Translating gives CASNQQGGNTEAFF.

J is TRBJ1-1 and V is TRBV28; D might be TRBD1 (5 bases). Germline V CDR1 and CDR2: MDHEN, SYDVKM. The CDR3 totals 14 residues. V lost 4 bases and J 3 bases, leaving 12 bases between the germline ends. The CDR3 DNA follows: TGTGCCAGCAGTTCTTCCACAGGTGACACTGAAGCTTTCTTT. This translates into CASSSSTGDTEAFF. Using reference TRBV28 and TRBJ1-1 for the parts outside the CDR3, the full variable domain is DVKVTQSSRYLVKRTGEKVFLECVQDMDHENMFWYRQDPGLGLRLIYFSYDVKMKEKGDIPEGYSVSREKKERFSLILESASTNQTSMYLCASSSSTGDTEAFFGQGTRLTVV.

V usage is TRBV10-2 and J usage is TRBJ2-1; D possibly corresponds to TRBD1 (6 bases). Germline V CDR1 and CDR2: WSHSY, SAAADI. This CDR3 is 12 amino acids long. Between the trimmed V and J ends, which lost 3 bases and 9 bases, there was a span of 9 bases. The CDR3 reads CASSEWTAEQFF. The CDR3 nucleotides read TGCGCCAGCAGTGAATGGACAGCTGAGCAGTTCTTC.

This chain joins TRBV2 and TRBJ1-6; TRBD1 agrees at 7 bases. This CDR3 contains 13 residues. Germline trimming cut 7 bases from V and 10 bases from J; bases unmatched to any gene: 7. The germline V gene encodes CDR1 SNHLY and CDR2 FYNNEI. The CDR3 here is CASTTGERSPLHF. The CDR3 nucleotides read TGTGCCAGCACTACAGGGGAACGGTCACCCCTCCACTTT.

The chain has TRBV2 and TRBJ1-6; tentatively, D is TRBD1 (5 bases). Trimming removed 4 bases from V and 8 bases from J, with 12 bases in between. Germline CDR1 and CDR2: SNHLY and FYNNEI. This CDR3 has 14 amino acids. The CDR3 sequence: CASSVEGRYSPLHF. In DNA, the CDR3 is TGTGCCAGCAGTGTGGAGGGGCGTTATTCACCCCTCCACTTT.

The chain carries TRBV5-1 and TRBJ2-1; D not resolved. The CDR3 is 14 residues long. V was trimmed by 0 bases and J by 1 base, leaving 5 bases between them. Germline V gene lookup returns CDR1 SGHRS and CDR2 YFSETQ. The CDR3 loop reads CASSLVTSYNEQFF. Here the CDR3 DNA reads TGCGCCAGCAGCTTGGTGACATCCTACAATGAGCAGTTCTTC. Looking up the rest from reference TRBV5-1 and TRBJ2-1 gives the full variable domain: KAGVTQTPRYLIKTRGQQVTLSCSPISGHRSVSWYQQTPGQGLQFLFEYFSETQRNKGNFPGRFSGRQFSNSRSEMNVSTLELGDSALYLCASSLVTSYNEQFFGPGTRLTVL.

This clone came up a few times. The chain employs TRBV9 and TRBJ1-5, with D hard to call. Germline CDR1 and CDR2: SGDLS and YYNGEE. V was trimmed by 4 bases and J by 2 bases, leaving 7 bases between them. There are 13 residues in the CDR3. CDR3 nucleotides: TGTGCCAGCAGCTCGGGTGGCAATCAGCCCCAGCATTTT. Encoded protein: CASSSGGNQPQHF.

CDR3 nucleotides: TGCAGCGTTGAAGAACAAGGGGGCACTGAAGCTTTCTTT. Encoded protein: CSVEEQGGTEAFF. The V call is TRBV29-1, the J call TRBJ1-1; the D gene is possibly TRBD1 (6 bases). V gave up 0 bases and J gave up 4 bases, with 9 bases separating them. This CDR3 region has 13 residues. Looked up from germline, CDR1 is SQVTM and CDR2 is ANQGSEA.

The table lists this clone with a count of one. Here the CDR3 reads CASSKGPSSGANVLTF. Written as DNA, the CDR3 is TGCGCCAGCAGCAAGGGACCAAGCTCTGGGGCCAACGTCCTGACTTTC. V is TRBV5-1 and J is TRBJ2-6; D assignment may be TRBD1 or TRBD2 (5 bases each). Trimming took 4 bases from V and 0 from J, leaving 11 bases between them. This CDR3 spans 16 amino acids. Germline lookup yields CDR1 SGHRS and CDR2 YFSETQ. Full variable domain (missing parts from reference TRBV5-1 and TRBJ2-6): KAGVTQTPRYLIKTRGQQVTLSCSPISGHRSVSWYQQTPGQGLQFLFEYFSETQRNKGNFPGRFSGRQFSNSRSEMNVSTLELGDSALYLCASSKGPSSGANVLTFGAGSRLTVL.

The J gene is TRBJ1-2, the V gene TRBV10-2; tentative D call: TRBD1 (6 bases). The V end lost 2 bases, the J end lost 8 bases, and 18 bases lay between the germline ends. This CDR3 contains 15 residues. Germline assignment: CDR1 WSHSY and CDR2 SAAADI. This CDR3 reads CASSERGRGLLGYTF. Here the CDR3 DNA reads TGCGCCAGCAGTGAGCGCGGCAGGGGTTTGTTGGGCTACACCTTC.

The chain recombines TRBV6-6 with TRBJ2-6; 7 bases agree with TRBD2. CDR3 length: 14 amino acids. Unmatched junction bases numbered 3, after V lost 6 bases and J lost 4 bases. Germline lookup yields CDR1 MNHNY and CDR2 SVGAGI (reference sequence). In DNA form, the CDR3 reads TGTGCCAGCAGAGCGGGGAACGGGGCCAACGTCCTGACTTTC. It translates to CASRAGNGANVLTF.